Following are 26 T cell receptor beta chains from one sample sequenced in a study of blood T cell repertoires in COVID-19. The table came from immunoSEQ multiplex PCR; TCRdb's copy has only in-frame clones and leaves some out. Here the sample spans 70,000 to 75,000 clones, about four fifths being singletons. The source material was peripheral blood. These TCRs come from a man aged 70-80 years with acute or convalescent COVID-19.

The genes are TRBV7-7 and TRBJ2-1, with D perhaps matching TRBD2 (5 bases). Germline values: CDR1 SSHAT, CDR2 FNYEAQ (reference sequence). The V gene lost 5 bases and the J gene lost 9 bases, with 17 bases spanning the gap. The CDR3 runs to 14 residues. The CDR3: CASSPDYGDSEQFF. The CDR3 DNA reads as TGTGCCAGCAGCCCAGACTACGGGGATAGTGAGCAGTTCTTC.

V usage is TRBV9 and J usage is TRBJ2-7, with a possible D match to TRBD2 (5 bases). Deletions cut 3 bases from V and 2 bases from J, with 12 bases between. The CDR3 totals 14 residues. Germline V gene data show CDR1 as SGDLS and CDR2 as YYNGEE. CDR3 DNA sequence: TGTGCCAGCAGCGCCCCGGGGAACCCCTACGAGCAGTACTTC. Residues: CASSAPGNPYEQYF.

The CDR3 DNA sequence: TGTGCCAGCAGGAGGACAGTGATGGACACTGAAGCTTTCTTT. The encoded protein is CASRRTVMDTEAFF. The J gene is TRBJ1-1, the V gene TRBV6-5; perhaps TRBD1 as D (6 bases). V was shortened by 6 bases and J by 3 bases, with 14 bases between the two germline ends. Germline values: CDR1 MNHEY, CDR2 SVGAGI. The CDR3 covers 14 residues.

V gene TRBV10-3 combines with J gene TRBJ2-6; D is unclear. The CDR3 covers 16 residues. CDR1 ENHRY and CDR2 SYGVKD come from the germline V gene. Trimming took 5 bases from V and 1 from J, leaving 12 bases between them. The CDR3, as DNA: TGTGCCATCAGTTCCCCCTCAGGATCTGGGGCCAACGTCCTGACTTTC. Translated: CAISSPSGSGANVLTF.

V gene TRBV18 combines with J gene TRBJ1-1; 8 bases are a match to TRBD1. The CDR3 has 15 amino acids. J was trimmed by 1 base and V by 4 bases; bases with no gene match: 5. Germline V lookup: CDR1 KGHSH, CDR2 LQKENI. The CDR3 loop is CASSRKGQGNTEAFF. Written as DNA, the CDR3 is TGTGCCAGCTCACGAAAAGGACAGGGGAACACTGAAGCTTTCTTT.

The chain joins TRBV2 to TRBJ2-2; 8 positions agree with TRBD2. The CDR3 runs to 15 residues. Looked up from germline, CDR1 is SNHLY and CDR2 is FYNNEI. V lost 4 bases to trimming and J lost 1 base; unmatched junction nucleotides: 2. The CDR3 region has the DNA TGTGCCAGCAGTGCTAGCGGGTGGAACACCGGGGAGCTGTTTTTT. It yields the protein CASSASGWNTGELFF. The variable domain in full, with the rest retrieved from reference TRBV2 and TRBJ2-2, is EPEVTQTPSHQVTQMGQEVILRCVPISNHLYFYWYRQILGQKVEFLVSFYNNEISEKSEIFDDQFSVERPDGSNFTLKIRSTKLEDSAMYFCASSASGWNTGELFFGEGSRLTVL.

The gene calls are TRBV27 and TRBJ1-6; TRBD1 matches 8 bases. This CDR3 spans 18 amino acids. The germline V gene has CDR1 MNHEY and CDR2 SMNVEV (reference sequence). Unmatched junction bases numbered 16, after V lost 3 bases and J lost 9 bases. The CDR3 reads CASSFLAGGFFFGSPLHF. The CDR3 DNA follows: TGTGCCAGCAGTTTTCTGGCAGGGGGCTTTTTTTTTGGTTCACCCCTCCACTTT.

The gene calls are TRBV6-2 or TRBV6-3 and TRBJ2-2; D is perhaps TRBD2 (6 bases). The CDR3 runs to 14 residues. V lost 6 bases, J lost 2 bases, and 10 bases lay in between. Germline assignment: CDR1 MNHEY and CDR2 SVGEGT. The CDR3 sequence is CASSRGANTGELFF. CDR3 nucleotides: TGTGCCAGCAGCCGCGGGGCAAACACCGGGGAGCTGTTTTTT.

This chain connects TRBV7-2 to TRBJ1-3; 7 positions match TRBD1. Germline V gene sequence: CDR1 SGHTA, CDR2 FQGNSA. The CDR3 length is 14 residues. The ends lost 6 bases at V and 4 bases at J; junction bases unmatched: 6. The DNA of the CDR3 is TGTGCCAGCAGATACAGGGGTGTGGGAAACACCATATATTTT. Protein product: CASRYRGVGNTIYF. The full variable domain, rest sourced from reference TRBV7-2 and TRBJ1-3, is GAGVSQSPSNKVTEKGKDVELRCDPISGHTALYWYRQSLGQGLEFLIYFQGNSAPDKSGLPSDRFSAERTGGSVSTLTIQRTQQEDSAVYLCASRYRGVGNTIYFGEGSWLTVV.

This chain connects TRBV19 to TRBJ2-1; 8 bases fit TRBD2. The CDR3 covers 13 residues. The ends lost 5 bases at V and 8 bases at J; junction bases unmatched: 5. CDR1 and CDR2 from the germline V gene are LNHDA and SQIVND (reference sequence). This CDR3 is CASSPGGHYEQFF. CDR3 DNA: TGTGCCAGTAGTCCGGGAGGGCATTATGAGCAGTTCTTC.

The CDR3 region has the DNA TGTGCCAGCAGCGTAGGGGACAGGGAACGAGAGACCCAGTACTTC. Its protein product is CASSVGDRERETQYF. The J gene is TRBJ2-5, the V gene TRBV9; the match to TRBD1 covers 9 bases. CDR3 length: 15 residues. Germline lookup yields CDR1 SGDLS and CDR2 YYNGEE. The ends lost 0 bases at V and 4 bases at J; junction bases unmatched: 4.

The J gene is TRBJ1-6, the V gene TRBV9; D not certain. The germline V gene encodes CDR1 SGDLS and CDR2 YYNGEE. The CDR3 contains 18 residues. V lost 3 bases to trimming and J lost 0 bases, with 16 bases between them. CDR3 protein: CASSEKRGSSSYNSPLHF. CDR3 coding DNA: TGTGCCAGCAGCGAGAAACGAGGGAGTAGCTCCTATAATTCACCCCTCCACTTT.

This clone was detected only once. A read error is likely, as this CDR3 ends without the conserved phenylalanine or tryptophan. No DNA is shown, since the ends of the CDR3 on it are uncertain; the CDR3 is the one TCRdb lists. The chain employs TRBV29-1 and TRBJ1-2. The CDR3 has 12 residues if both end residues are counted. Germline V CDR1 and CDR2: SQVTM, ANQGSEA. The CDR3 reads CSVEDPSWGGTA.

The chain links TRBV28 to TRBJ2-2; D unclear. In germline, CDR1 is MDHEN, CDR2 SYDVKM. V was clipped by 3 bases and J by 0 bases, with 5 bases between them. The CDR3 is 14 amino acids. The CDR3 region has the DNA TGTGCCAGCAGTTTTCGGGCGAACACCGGGGAGCTGTTTTTT. Amino acid sequence: CASSFRANTGELFF.

The chain combines TRBV28 with TRBJ2-7; maybe TRBD1 (6 bases). CDR1 MDHEN and CDR2 SYDVKM come from the germline V gene. Trimming cost V 5 bases and J 1 base, with 9 bases left between them. The CDR3 runs 13 residues. CDR3 residues: CASSHGQSYEQYF. The CDR3 bases are TGTGCCAGCAGTCATGGACAGTCCTACGAGCAGTACTTC.

The V gene is TRBV5-1, the J gene TRBJ2-1; 11 bases are shared with TRBD2. Per the germline V gene, CDR1 is SGHRS and CDR2 is YFSETQ. This CDR3 is built from 18 residues. V lost 4 bases, J lost 0 bases, and 9 bases stayed unmatched. The CDR3 bases are TGCGCCAGCAGCAGGGAGGGGACTAGCGGTTACTCCTACAATGAGCAGTTCTTC. This sequence encodes CASSREGTSGYSYNEQFF.

V usage is TRBV19 and J usage is TRBJ1-1, with 8 bases fitting TRBD1. The germline V gene encodes CDR1 LNHDA and CDR2 SQIVND (reference sequence). With V trimmed by 3 bases and J by 4 bases, 4 bases remained unmatched. This CDR3 has 14 residues. The CDR3 nucleotides are TGTGCCAGTAGTATGGACAGGGCGAGCACTGAAGCTTTCTTT. Its protein product is CASSMDRASTEAFF.

The chain joins TRBV27 to TRBJ1-2, with TRBD1 matching 7 bases. V was clipped by 6 bases and J by 7 bases; unmatched bases: 8. The CDR3 is 13 residues long. The germline gives CDR1 MNHEY, CDR2 SMNVEV (reference sequence). The CDR3 loop reads CASRTGTEVGYTF. The CDR3 region has the DNA TGTGCCAGCAGGACCGGGACAGAAGTTGGCTACACCTTC.

V is TRBV7-2 and J is TRBJ1-6, with 8 positions matching TRBD1. The trim removed 8 bases at V and 9 bases at J, leaving 9 bases unmatched. The CDR3 spans 14 residues. Germline loops: CDR1 SGHTA, CDR2 FQGNSA. This chain's CDR3 is CASAAAGGGSPLHF. CDR3 sequence (DNA): TGTGCCAGCGCAGCTGCAGGGGGCGGTTCACCCCTCCACTTT.

V usage is TRBV30 and J usage is TRBJ1-2, with TRBD1 identical over 10 bases. Germline values: CDR1 GTSNPN, CDR2 SVGIG (reference sequence). The J segment lost 1 base and the V segment lost 2 bases, leaving 4 bases of the junction unmatched. The CDR3 is made up of 15 amino acids. CDR3 loop: CAWSPDRGLNYGYTF. CDR3 sequence (DNA): TGTGCCTGGAGTCCCGACAGGGGGCTTAACTATGGCTACACCTTC.

The chain links TRBV5-1 to TRBJ1-6, with D perhaps matching TRBD1 (5 bases). The CDR3 consists of 17 residues. With 5 bases removed from V and 8 bases from J, the gap between germline ends came to 23 bases. CDR1 is SGHRS and CDR2 is YFSETQ in the germline V gene. The DNA for the CDR3 is TGCGCCAGCAGGCCTCAGGGTGGAGCCTCCCAGGATTCACCCCTCCACTTT. This translates into CASRPQGGASQDSPLHF.

This clone occurred a few times. The chain combines TRBV7-6 with TRBJ2-2; tentative D call: TRBD2 (5 bases). Germline CDR1 reads SGHVS; CDR2 reads FNYEAQ. This CDR3 region has 15 residues. V lost 3 bases and J 6 bases, leaving 14 bases between the germline ends. CDR3 residues: CASSFEGPSPGELFF. The CDR3 nucleotides read TGTGCCAGCAGCTTCGAGGGCCCTTCCCCCGGGGAGCTGTTTTTT.

The V call is TRBV29-1, the J call TRBJ1-1, with 7 bases aligning to TRBD1. The CDR3 has 14 residues. Germline trimming cut 5 bases from V and 1 base from J; bases unmatched to any gene: 7. Germline CDR1 and CDR2: SQVTM and ANQGSEA. Written as DNA, the CDR3 is TGCAGCGTTCGAATGGACAGGAGGAACACTGAAGCTTTCTTT. Its translation: CSVRMDRRNTEAFF. The full variable domain, with the rest looked up from reference TRBV29-1 and TRBJ1-1, is SAVISQKPSRDICQRGTSLTIQCQVDSQVTMMFWYRQQPGQSLTLIATANQGSEATYESGFVIDKFPISRPNLTFSTLTVSNMSPEDSSIYLCSVRMDRRNTEAFFGQGTRLTVV.

This clone has only one observation. The gene calls are TRBV29-1 and TRBJ1-2; 7 nucleotides agree with TRBD1. Germline trimming cut 6 bases from V and 3 bases from J; bases unmatched to any gene: 16. The germline V gene has CDR1 SQVTM and CDR2 ANQGSEA. This CDR3 contains 16 residues. The CDR3 DNA reads as TGCAGCGTCGATTCCGGGTCGCCCAGGGGGGACTATGGCTACACCTTC. Its translation: CSVDSGSPRGDYGYTF.

This chain joins TRBV11-2 and TRBJ1-6; D remains unclear. CDR1 SGHAT and CDR2 FQNNGV come from the germline V gene. CDR3 size: 12 residues. V was shortened by 5 bases and J by 7 bases, with 6 bases between the two germline ends. The CDR3 loop reads CASSLPNSPLHF. The CDR3 DNA sequence: TGTGCCAGCAGCCTACCCAATTCACCCCTCCACTTT.

The V and J genes are TRBV9 and TRBJ2-2, with 8 bases aligning to TRBD2. This CDR3 comprises 15 residues. With V trimmed by 2 bases and J by 5 bases, 5 bases remained unmatched. CDR1 is SGDLS and CDR2 is YYNGEE in the germline V gene. The CDR3: CASSVMPGGTGELFF. The CDR3 DNA follows: TGTGCCAGCAGCGTTATGCCGGGAGGGACCGGGGAGCTGTTTTTT.